This T cell receptor beta chain was retrieved from a study of PD-1 blockade in classical Hodgkin lymphoma. Study results and caveats: Baseline TCR diversity was reportedly lower in newly diagnosed patients than in healthy donors. It was reported as lower still in relapsed/refractory patients. No one has yet defined what causes the repertoire differences, which may be disease activity or prior therapy.

Time point defined: newly diagnosed, previously untreated cHL patient sample. Serving as comparison were PBMCs from newly diagnosed, untreated classical Hodgkin lymphoma, which were sequenced alongside the relapsed/refractory trial patients. J gave up 2 bases and V 0 bases, and 0 bases lay outside the gene matches. This CDR3 spans 15 amino acids. CDR1 LGHNA and CDR2 YSLEER come from the germline V gene. For this clone: Its target is unknown. Other DNA sequences within the sample encode an identical CDR3.

Clones were read by immunoSEQ multiplex PCR, and TCRdb kept only the in-frame ones, dropping some. Among tens of thousands of clones listed, approximately 93% were seen once. The sequencing sample was made of peripheral blood mononuclear cells (PBMCs). The rearrangement joins TRBV4-3 to TRBJ2-1; 8 nucleotides line up with TRBD2. This TCR derives from a human donor with classical Hodgkin lymphoma. CDR3 DNA sequence: TGCGCCAGCAGCCAAGATAGCGGGACCTACAATGAGCAGTTCTTC. Residues: CASSQDSGTYNEQFF.